The clone carrying this T cell receptor beta chain showed up just a few times. Antigen: not known. The single heparinised draw taken from each donor contained roughly 110 mL of blood on average. A sort by CD45RO/CCR7/CD25/CD127/CD95/CD27 yielded CD4+ naive, central memory, regulatory and stem cell-like memory cells. This entry is derived from a study of beta chain features in type 1 diabetes. The study, taken as a whole, reports: Lower insertion and higher deletion counts appeared at VDJ junctions in type 1 diabetes patients. Short templates might get an advantage during PCR, and this would be equal in patients and controls.

Germline V gene lookup returns CDR1 SEHNR and CDR2 FQNEAQ (reference sequence). The CDR3 covers 16 residues. V lost 1 base and J lost 1; bases outside the gene matches: 6. Of the isolated RNA, all was reverse transcribed, and so the sequenced material was expressed TCRB transcripts. Assay used: immunoSEQ multiplex PCR; TCRdb lists only in-frame clones, some missing. The sample includes about 330,000 clones, 9.5% to 11% of them seen just once. This clonotype was obtained from a woman aged 25 to 39 in good health. Material: naive CD4+ T cells from blood. V and J are TRBV7-9 and TRBJ1-1; TRBD1 matches 7 bases. The CDR3 region is CASSLGGGTGNTEAFF. In DNA, the CDR3 is TGTGCCAGCAGCTTAGGAGGGGGCACGGGGAACACTGAAGCTTTCTTT.